This T cell receptor (beta chain) was sequenced during a study of blood T cell repertoires in COVID-19. A word on this clone: Additional DNA sequences in this sample encode the identical CDR3.

In the authors' methods: Reference gene primer amplification yielded estimated nucleated cell counts. Only in-frame clones appear in the TCRdb table, and some are missing; sequencing was by immunoSEQ multiplex PCR. That table is the source of V, J and clone size, and D and trimming were worked out from the DNA. Of around 64,000 clones in the sample, 91% were seen once. Germline CDR1 is SGDLS and CDR2 is YYNGEE. This CDR3 contains 14 residues. Trimming left V 0 bases short and J 0 bases short, with 4 bases between. This receptor was taken from a human donor in a cohort sampled during active COVID-19. What was sequenced was peripheral blood. The genes are TRBV9 and TRBJ2-1, with D uncertain. As DNA, the CDR3 is TGTGCCAGCAGCGTAGCGGTCTCCTACAATGAGCAGTTCTTC. Its translation: CASSVAVSYNEQFF.